This T cell receptor (beta chain) is from a study of cytomegalovirus exposure and HLA in healthy donors. Across the study: Membership in the Caucasian-associated ancestry cluster was found for 75% to 85% of about 430 genotyped donors.

There are a few counts of this clone. V lost 7 bases and J lost 4; bases outside the gene matches: 4. Germline assignment: CDR1 SEHNR and CDR2 FQNEAQ (reference sequence). The CDR3 spans 13 residues. The PCR was carried out with 60 Vbeta primers and 13 Jbeta primers. TCRdb keeps only in-frame clones here, not all; method: immunoSEQ multiplex PCR. This sample has roughly 130,000 clones, with 6.5% to 9.5% found just once. The rearrangement links TRBV7-9 to TRBJ2-7; 10 nucleotides line up with TRBD2. Sequencing used PBMCs. This receptor was obtained from a man aged 35-49 years in good health and CMV-seronegative. CDR3 DNA sequence: TGTGCCAGCACCAGGACTAGCGGATACGAGCAGTACTTC. It specifies CASTRTSGYEQYF.